The 5 T cell receptor beta chains presented below share a single source sample, sequenced in a study of blood T cells in healthy people across ages. Sample-barcoded 5' priming and a J-beta primer mix drove a second PCR of roughly 6 to 12 cycles. In TCRdb, the 5' RACE reads were re-called with MiXCR into one record per CDR3 protein. The data show some 930,000 distinct CDR3 sequences, almost 30% seen once. The same sample was also studied in work on T cells of mothers and their children.

The sample was blood. These receptors came from a woman in her thirties or forties in good health.

Comments on this clonotype: A single base separates this from a much larger clone, so it may be a read error. The chain combines TRBV28 with TRBJ2-1, with D tentatively TRBD2 (6 bases). Germline V gives CDR1 MDHEN, CDR2 SYDVKM. The CDR3 runs to 13 residues. V shed 9 bases and J shed 9 bases, with 18 bases lying between them. The CDR3 reads CARQGPLGGEQFF. CDR3 sequence (DNA): TGTGCCAGGCAGGGACCCTTGGGGGGTGAGCAGTTCTTC. Based on the CDR3 plus reference TRBV28 and TRBJ2-1, the full variable domain is DVKVTQSSRYLVKRTGEKVFLECVQDMDHENMFWYRQDPGLGLRLIYFSYDVKMKEKGDIPEGYSVSREKKERFSLILESASTNQTSMYLCARQGPLGGEQFFGPGTRLTVL.

The chain has TRBV3-1 and TRBJ2-3; D is unclear. Per the germline V gene, CDR1 is LGHDT and CDR2 is YNNKEL (reference sequence). V lost 2 bases and J lost 0, with 12 bases in between. This CDR3 is built from 16 residues. CDR3 in DNA: TGTGCCAGCAGCCAACAAAGGTTTACCAGCACAGATACGCAGTATTTT. Translation: CASSQQRFTSTDTQYF.

The chain is built from TRBV9 and TRBJ2-1; maybe TRBD2 (6 bases). V lost 4 bases and J 8 bases, leaving 16 bases between the germline ends. The germline CDR1 and CDR2 sequences are SGDLS and YYNGEE. This CDR3 region has 14 residues. CDR3 protein: CASSRRDLLHEQFF. The CDR3 DNA follows: TGTGCCAGCAGCCGAAGGGACTTATTACATGAGCAGTTCTTC.

In the case of this clonotype: With a much larger clone just one base away, this may be a read error. The rearrangement uses TRBV20-1 and TRBJ1-2, with a weak D call TRBD1 (6 bases). V lost 3 bases and J lost 8, with 28 bases in between. Germline-derived CDR1 and CDR2 are DFQATT and SNEGSKA (reference sequence). The CDR3 spans 17 residues. The CDR3 DNA reads TGCAGTGCTAGCGGGAAGGACGGACAGAAAGGGGTGTCGGGCTACACCTTC. This translates into CSASGKDGQKGVSGYTF.

The chain has TRBV12-3 or TRBV12-4 and TRBJ2-3; D is possibly TRBD1 or TRBD2 (5 bases each). With 5 bases removed from V and 2 bases from J, the gap between germline ends came to 14 bases. CDR3 length equals 15 residues. The CDR3 nucleotides are TGTGCCAGCAGTCCCGGGGCAGGGATCACAGATACGCAGTATTTT. Translated: CASSPGAGITDTQYF.